These 24 T cell receptor beta chains originate from one sample sequenced in a study of T cell responses to AZD1222 COVID-19 vaccine. Sequencing used immunoSEQ multiplex PCR; TCRdb keeps in-frame clones, though not all of them. The table records around 160,000 clones, approximately 91% of them present only once. Sequenced here: peripheral blood, sampled 28 days after the second AZD1222 dose. These receptors were obtained from an adult who received the AZD1222 COVID-19 vaccine.

This sequence joins TRBV6-6 and TRBJ2-7; D is unresolved. Trimming left V 5 bases short and J 5 bases short, with 22 bases between. The CDR3 has 16 residues. Germline loops: CDR1 MNHNY, CDR2 SVGAGI (reference sequence). The CDR3 DNA follows: TGTGCCAGCAGTCTCTCTGGACGGACGCATCTAAACGAGCAGTACTTC. Its protein product is CASSLSGRTHLNEQYF.

The rearrangement joins TRBV6-1 to TRBJ2-3, with D perhaps assigned TRBD1 or TRBD2 (5 bases each). Germline-derived CDR1 and CDR2 are MNHNS and SASEGT. Trimming took 3 bases from V and 7 from J, leaving 8 bases between them. The CDR3 totals 12 residues. CDR3 coding DNA: TGTGCCAGCAGTGAGGGACCGTATACGCAGTATTTT. It specifies CASSEGPYTQYF.

The chain combines TRBV6-5 with TRBJ1-2; 11 bases fit TRBD1. With 5 bases clipped from V and 7 bases from J, the junction kept 3 bases outside the gene matches. Germline V gives CDR1 MNHEY, CDR2 SVGAGI. CDR3 length equals 13 residues. This CDR3 is CASSTGTGGGYTF. In nucleotides, the CDR3 is TGTGCCAGCAGTACAGGGACAGGGGGTGGCTACACCTTC.

J is TRBJ1-5 and V is TRBV4-2; 7 positions agree with TRBD1. The J segment lost 1 base and the V segment lost 0 bases, leaving 3 bases of the junction unmatched. This CDR3 region has 16 residues. Germline CDR1 LGHNA, CDR2 YNFKEQ. CDR3 sequence (DNA): TGTGCCAGCAGCCAAGACTCACAGGGGAGCAATCAGCCCCAGCATTTT. Its protein product is CASSQDSQGSNQPQHF.

By proportion, this clone is medium-sized. The chain combines TRBV2 with TRBJ1-2; no firm D call. The CDR3 totals 14 residues. Germline V gives CDR1 SNHLY, CDR2 FYNNEI. Trimming removed 0 bases from V and 5 bases from J, with 10 bases in between. CDR3 region: CASSEASSSYGYTF. DNA for the CDR3: TGTGCCAGCAGTGAAGCCTCGTCCTCTTATGGCTACACCTTC.

This clone has only one observation. V usage is TRBV5-6 and J usage is TRBJ2-7, with a possible D match to TRBD2 (6 bases). Per germline, CDR1 SGHDT and CDR2 YYEEEE. The CDR3 consists of 14 residues. Trimming took 0 bases from V and 1 from J, leaving 8 bases between them. The CDR3 region has the DNA TGTGCCAGCAGCTTGGACGCGGGGTCCTACGAGCAGTACTTC. It codes for CASSLDAGSYEQYF. The variable domain in full, completed from reference TRBV5-6 and TRBJ2-7, reads DAGVTQSPTHLIKTRGQQVTLRCSPKSGHDTVSWYQQALGQGPQFIFQYYEEEERQRGNFPDRFSGHQFPNYSSELNVNALLLGDSALYLCASSLDAGSYEQYFGPGTRLTVT.

The chain is built from TRBV29-1 and TRBJ1-1; maybe TRBD1 (5 bases). The germline V and J ends were trimmed by 6 bases and 8 bases, with 19 bases remaining between them. The CDR3 has 13 amino acids. Germline V gene data show CDR1 as SQVTM and CDR2 as ANQGSEA. This CDR3 is CSVGGSGVGEAFF. CDR3 bases: TGCAGCGTGGGGGGGTCAGGCGTGGGAGAAGCTTTCTTT.

The CDR3 sequence: CASSLPSGSFNEQFF. The CDR3, as DNA: TGTGCCAGCAGCCTACCTAGCGGGAGTTTCAATGAGCAGTTCTTC. The chain joins TRBV7-2 to TRBJ2-1; 10 bases align to TRBD2. The CDR3 totals 15 residues. Germline loops: CDR1 SGHTA, CDR2 FQGNSA. V was pared by 5 bases and J by 6 bases, with 7 bases of the junction left unmatched.

The gene calls are TRBV6-5 and TRBJ1-4; maybe TRBD1 (6 bases). V was cut by 8 bases and J by 8 bases, with 18 bases left in between. The germline CDR1 and CDR2 sequences are MNHEY and SVGAGI. The CDR3 is made up of 14 amino acids. CDR3 amino acids: CASSTTGGLEKLFF. The CDR3, as DNA: TGTGCCAGCTCAACGACAGGAGGGTTGGAAAAACTGTTTTTT.

V and J are TRBV11-3 and TRBJ1-1; TRBD1 is a possible D gene (5 bases). Germline V gene data show CDR1 as SGHNT and CDR2 as YENEEA. The CDR3 length is 18 residues. The ends were cut back, 0 bases at V and 1 base at J, with 18 bases in the middle. CDR3 DNA: TGTGCCAGCAGCTTAGATCTGAGGCTCGGGGACGGGAACACTGAAGCTTTCTTT. Its protein product is CASSLDLRLGDGNTEAFF.

V usage is TRBV5-8 and J usage is TRBJ2-3; 14 bases align to TRBD2. There are 16 residues in the CDR3. In germline, CDR1 is SGHTS, CDR2 YDEGEE. J gave up 2 bases and V 4 bases, and 3 bases lay outside the gene matches. CDR3 sequence: CASSAGLAGVTDTQYF. The CDR3 DNA reads as TGTGCCAGCAGCGCGGGACTAGCGGGGGTCACAGATACGCAGTATTTT.

The V call is TRBV18, the J call TRBJ1-1, with unresolved D. Per germline, CDR1 KGHSH and CDR2 LQKENI. V was cut by 0 bases and J by 1 base, with 3 bases left in between. There are 13 residues in the CDR3. The CDR3: CASSPPGNTEAFF. Written as DNA, the CDR3 is TGTGCCAGCTCACCACCAGGGAACACTGAAGCTTTCTTT.

The table lists this clone with a count of one. The J gene is TRBJ2-1, the V gene TRBV30, with TRBD2 matching 10 bases. Germline V gene data show CDR1 as GTSNPN and CDR2 as SVGIG (reference sequence). The trim removed 1 base at V and 12 bases at J, leaving 18 bases unmatched. The CDR3 contains 17 residues. This chain's CDR3 is CAWSDPGTSVFYMGQFF. CDR3 nucleotide sequence: TGTGCCTGGAGTGATCCCGGGACTAGCGTTTTTTATATGGGGCAGTTCTTC.

The chain links TRBV19 to TRBJ2-7; TRBD2 is a possible D gene (6 bases). The length of the CDR3 is 14 residues. V was cut by 5 bases and J by 7 bases, with 18 bases left in between. Looked up from germline, CDR1 is LNHDA and CDR2 is SQIVND (reference sequence). The CDR3 DNA is TGTGCCAGTAGTTTGACCGGGACTTCAGGTGAGCAGTACTTC. Protein sequence: CASSLTGTSGEQYF.

The chain recombines TRBV9 with TRBJ1-2, with TRBD1 matching 9 bases. The germline V gene has CDR1 SGDLS and CDR2 YYNGEE. The CDR3 runs 17 residues. V was pared by 3 bases and J by 6 bases, with 15 bases of the junction left unmatched. Here the CDR3 DNA reads TGTGCCAGCAGCGCGGGACAGGGAATCAGTTATCGGAATGGCTACACCTTC. It is translated as CASSAGQGISYRNGYTF.

The chain has TRBV3-1 (or the pseudogene TRBV3-2) and TRBJ2-7; D not certain. Trimming cost V 4 bases and J 4 bases, with 5 bases left between them. Per the germline V gene, CDR1 is LGHDT and CDR2 is YNNKEL (reference sequence). The CDR3 consists of 11 residues. CDR3: CASSPRYEQYF. The CDR3 region has the DNA TGTGCCAGCAGCCCCCGGTACGAGCAGTACTTC.

The CDR3 sequence: CASSFLRQRNTGELFF. CDR3 sequence (DNA): TGTGCCAGCAGTTTTTTGAGGCAGCGTAACACCGGGGAGCTGTTTTTT. The rearrangement uses TRBV27 and TRBJ2-2, with D unresolved. Trimming took 3 bases from V and 2 from J, leaving 13 bases between them. This CDR3 has 16 amino acids. Germline V CDR1 and CDR2: MNHEY, SMNVEV (reference sequence).

Details on this clone: In the same sample, other DNA sequences code for this CDR3. The V and J genes are TRBV12-3 or TRBV12-4 and TRBJ1-3; no clear D gene. This CDR3 contains 11 residues. V lost 3 bases and J lost 4, with 1 base in between. The CDR3 protein is CASSLGNTIYF. The CDR3 DNA sequence: TGTGCCAGCAGTTTGGGAAACACCATATATTTT.

The V and J genes are TRBV5-6 and TRBJ1-2; D is ambiguous. Germline-derived CDR1 and CDR2 are SGHDT and YYEEEE. Trimming removed 4 bases at V and 8 bases at J, with 15 bases between. The CDR3 is 13 amino acids. The CDR3 DNA sequence: TGTGCCAGCAGCGGAGGGCGCGGGGAAGGCTACACCTTC. Protein: CASSGGRGEGYTF.

The rearrangement joins TRBV7-9 to TRBJ2-4; perhaps D is TRBD1 or TRBD2 (5 bases each). The V end lost 3 bases, the J end lost 0 bases, and 18 bases lay between the germline ends. The CDR3 sequence is 18 residues long. CDR1 and CDR2 from the germline V gene are SEHNR and FQNEAQ (reference sequence). The CDR3 region is CASSLGEGPTGAKNIQYF. CDR3 DNA: TGTGCCAGCAGCTTGGGGGAAGGACCCACTGGAGCCAAAAACATTCAGTACTTC.

The V call is TRBV5-1, the J call TRBJ2-7; tentatively, D is TRBD2 (7 bases). Germline loops: CDR1 SGHRS, CDR2 YFSETQ. V was clipped by 0 bases and J by 0 bases, with 10 bases between them. This CDR3 region has 15 residues. The CDR3 DNA reads TGCGCCAGCAGCTTGGGAGGGGGGGGCTCCTACGAGCAGTACTTC. The encoded protein is CASSLGGGGSYEQYF.

V is TRBV19 and J is TRBJ1-3, with D possibly matching TRBD1 (6 bases). CDR1 is LNHDA and CDR2 is SQIVND in the germline V gene (reference sequence). CDR3 size: 14 residues. Trimming left V 7 bases short and J 0 bases short, with 10 bases between. The CDR3, as DNA: TGTGCCAGTAAACAGGGCTCCTCTGGAAACACCATATATTTT. It translates to CASKQGSSGNTIYF.

This chain connects TRBV30 to TRBJ2-1, with unresolved D. CDR3 length equals 17 residues. Germline assignment: CDR1 GTSNPN and CDR2 SVGIG (reference sequence). V was pared by 1 base and J by 0 bases, with 16 bases between. CDR3 nucleotides: TGTGCCTGGAGTGCGCACGTAGGGCCTAGCTCCTACAATGAGCAGTTCTTC. Translating it yields CAWSAHVGPSSYNEQFF.

The chain uses TRBV27 and TRBJ2-7; D possibly matches TRBD1 or TRBD2 (5 bases each). The CDR3 runs to 14 residues. Germline-derived CDR1 and CDR2 are MNHEY and SMNVEV (reference sequence). Trimming shortened V by 3 bases and J by 3 bases, and 12 bases separated the two germline ends. The DNA for the CDR3 is TGTGCCAGCAGTTTCAGAGAGAGGGGCTACGAGCAGTACTTC. Its translation: CASSFRERGYEQYF.